Given below is one T cell receptor beta chain in context. The antigen is undetermined. Built from TCR beta cDNA, the libraries had unique molecular identifiers in them. Each CDR3 protein gets one entry after TCRdb re-called the PCR reads with MiXCR. The sample carries fewer than 900,000 distinct CDR3 sequences, about half recorded once. The data stem from a study of post-analysis software for immune sequencing data. Study-level information: Relapsing-remitting, secondary progressive and progressive-relapsing courses of multiple sclerosis were included. Notes on the study in general: TRBV5-6, TRBV5-1 and TRBV20-1 belonged to a set of about 5 TRBV segments that were more frequent in patients than controls.

The CDR3 length is 15 residues. Between the trimmed V and J ends, which lost 0 bases and 4 bases, there was a span of 10 bases. In germline, CDR1 is LGHNA, CDR2 YSLEER. Specimen: blood. The TCR originated in a girl aged 5-17 years with multiple sclerosis. The rearrangement links TRBV4-3 to TRBJ2-1; D ambiguous. CDR3 loop: CASSQEAINYNEQFF. CDR3 coding DNA: TGCGCCAGCAGCCAAGAGGCGATTAATTACAATGAGCAGTTCTTC.